This TCR beta chain appears in the sequencing data of a study of radiotherapy plus CTLA-4 blockade in lung cancer. Study-wide results and limits: Reports identified early blood T cell clone dynamics, with interferon-beta, as the best response predictor.

Profiled with immunoSEQ multiplex PCR; TCRdb holds only in-frame clones, not every one. The sample has roughly 53,000 clones; 84% are singletons. With respect to this clone: What it recognizes is unknown.

Germline V gene data show CDR1 as SGHAT and CDR2 as FQNNGV. Losses at the gene ends were 2 bases for V and 1 base for J; bases not matched to a gene: 7. The CDR3 runs to 16 residues. The chain employs TRBV11-2 and TRBJ2-5; 7 nucleotides align to TRBD2. The sequence was collected from a human donor with non-small cell lung cancer whose response to radiotherapy plus ipilimumab could not be evaluated. The input for sequencing was peripheral blood, taken from a patient treated with radiotherapy plus ipilimumab. This CDR3 reads CASSLRRERAQETQYF. DNA for the CDR3: TGTGCCAGCAGCTTAAGGCGGGAGAGGGCCCAAGAGACCCAGTACTTC.